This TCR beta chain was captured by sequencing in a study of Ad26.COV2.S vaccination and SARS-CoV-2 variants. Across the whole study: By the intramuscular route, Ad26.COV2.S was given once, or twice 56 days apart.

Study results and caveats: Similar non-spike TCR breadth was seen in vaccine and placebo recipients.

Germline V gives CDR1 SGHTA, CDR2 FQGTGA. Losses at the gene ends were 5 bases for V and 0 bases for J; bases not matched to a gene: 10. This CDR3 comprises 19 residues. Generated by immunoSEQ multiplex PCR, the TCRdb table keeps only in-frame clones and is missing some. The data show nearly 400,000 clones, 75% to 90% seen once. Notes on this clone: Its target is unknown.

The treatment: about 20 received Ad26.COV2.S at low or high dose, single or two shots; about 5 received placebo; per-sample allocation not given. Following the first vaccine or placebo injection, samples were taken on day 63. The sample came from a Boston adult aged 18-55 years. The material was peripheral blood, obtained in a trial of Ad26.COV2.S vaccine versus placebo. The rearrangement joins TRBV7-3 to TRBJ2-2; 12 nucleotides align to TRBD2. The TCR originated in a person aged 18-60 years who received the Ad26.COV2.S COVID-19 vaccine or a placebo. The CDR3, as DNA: TGTGCCAGCAGCCCAGATGGGACTAGCGGGCCTACGAACACCGGGGAGCTGTTTTTT. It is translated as CASSPDGTSGPTNTGELFF.